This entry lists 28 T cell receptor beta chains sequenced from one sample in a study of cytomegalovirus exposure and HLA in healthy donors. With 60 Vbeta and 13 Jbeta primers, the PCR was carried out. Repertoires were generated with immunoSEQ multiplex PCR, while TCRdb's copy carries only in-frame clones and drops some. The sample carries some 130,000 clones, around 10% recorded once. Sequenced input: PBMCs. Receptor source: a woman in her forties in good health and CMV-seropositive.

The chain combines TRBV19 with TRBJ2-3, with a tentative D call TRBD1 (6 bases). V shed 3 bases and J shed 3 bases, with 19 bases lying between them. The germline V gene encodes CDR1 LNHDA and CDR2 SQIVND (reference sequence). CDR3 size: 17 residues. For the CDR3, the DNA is TGTGCCAGTAGTATCCACCTGGGGGCTGGAAGAACAGATACGCAGTATTTT. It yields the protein CASSIHLGAGRTDTQYF.

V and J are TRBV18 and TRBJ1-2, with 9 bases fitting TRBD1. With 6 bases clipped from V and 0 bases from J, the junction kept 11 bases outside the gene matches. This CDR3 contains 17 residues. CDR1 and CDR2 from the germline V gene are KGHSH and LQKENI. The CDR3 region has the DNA TGTGCCAGCTCCCGGACAGGGGACCAAAACCCTAACTATGGCTACACCTTC. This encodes CASSRTGDQNPNYGYTF. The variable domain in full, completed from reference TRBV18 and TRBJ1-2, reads NAGVMQNPRHLVRRRGQEARLRCSPMKGHSHVYWYRQLPEEGLKFMVYLQKENIIDESGMPKERFSAEFPKEGPSILRIQQVVRGDSAAYFCASSRTGDQNPNYGYTFGSGTRLTVV.

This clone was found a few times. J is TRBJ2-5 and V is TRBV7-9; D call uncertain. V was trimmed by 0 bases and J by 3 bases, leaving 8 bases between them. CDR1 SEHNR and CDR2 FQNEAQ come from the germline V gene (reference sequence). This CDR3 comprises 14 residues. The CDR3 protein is CASSLAGQKETQYF. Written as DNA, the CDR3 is TGTGCCAGCAGCTTAGCTGGGCAGAAAGAGACCCAGTACTTC.

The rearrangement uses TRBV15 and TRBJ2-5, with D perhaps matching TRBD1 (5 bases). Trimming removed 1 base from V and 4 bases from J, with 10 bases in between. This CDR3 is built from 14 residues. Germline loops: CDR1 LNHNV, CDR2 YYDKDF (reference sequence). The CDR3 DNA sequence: TGTGCCACCAGCAGAGCCCTTAGGGGAGAGACCCAGTACTTC. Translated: CATSRALRGETQYF. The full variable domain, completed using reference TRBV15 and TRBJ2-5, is DAMVIQNPRYQVTQFGKPVTLSCSQTLNHNVMYWYQQKSSQAPKLLFHYYDKDFNNEADTPDNFQSRRPNTSFCFLDIRSPGLGDTAMYLCATSRALRGETQYFGPGTRLLVL.

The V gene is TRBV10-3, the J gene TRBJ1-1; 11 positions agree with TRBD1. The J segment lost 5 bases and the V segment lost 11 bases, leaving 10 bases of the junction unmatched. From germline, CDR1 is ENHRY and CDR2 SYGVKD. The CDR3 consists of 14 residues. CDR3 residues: CAAWDRGKGTEAFF. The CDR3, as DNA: TGTGCCGCCTGGGACAGGGGGAAGGGGACTGAAGCTTTCTTT.

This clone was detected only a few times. The CDR3 nucleotides are TGTGCCATCAGTTCCGGGACTAGTCACATGGAGACCCAGTACTTC. Protein sequence: CAISSGTSHMETQYF. The chain combines TRBV10-3 with TRBJ2-5, with TRBD2 matching over 8 bases. Germline loops: CDR1 ENHRY, CDR2 SYGVKD. The CDR3 length is 15 residues. J gave up 5 bases and V 5 bases, and 10 bases lay outside the gene matches.

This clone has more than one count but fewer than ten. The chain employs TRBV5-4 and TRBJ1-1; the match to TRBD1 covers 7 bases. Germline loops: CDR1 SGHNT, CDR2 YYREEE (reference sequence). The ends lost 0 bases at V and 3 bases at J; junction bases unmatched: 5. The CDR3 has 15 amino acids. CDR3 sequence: CASSLEEGGHTEAFF. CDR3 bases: TGTGCCAGCAGCTTGGAAGAAGGGGGCCACACTGAAGCTTTCTTT.

DNA of the CDR3: TGTGCCAGCAGTGATATGACTACTCGGGGCTACACCTTC. It is translated as CASSDMTTRGYTF. This chain connects TRBV6-1 to TRBJ1-2; D unclear. CDR1 MNHNS and CDR2 SASEGT come from the germline V gene. The germline V and J ends were trimmed by 3 bases and 8 bases, with 13 bases remaining between them. This CDR3 spans 13 amino acids.

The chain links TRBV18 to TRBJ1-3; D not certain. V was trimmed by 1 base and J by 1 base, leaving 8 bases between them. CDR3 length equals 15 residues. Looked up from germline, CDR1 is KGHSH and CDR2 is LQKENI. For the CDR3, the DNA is TGTGCCAGCTCACCACGGGCAGGTTCTGGAAACACCATATATTTT. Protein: CASSPRAGSGNTIYF.

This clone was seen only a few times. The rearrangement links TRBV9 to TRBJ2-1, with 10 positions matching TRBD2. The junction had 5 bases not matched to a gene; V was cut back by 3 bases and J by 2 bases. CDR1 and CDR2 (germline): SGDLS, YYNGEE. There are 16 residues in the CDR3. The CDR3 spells CASSAASGGTYNEQFF. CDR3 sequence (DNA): TGTGCCAGCAGCGCCGCTAGCGGGGGCACCTACAATGAGCAGTTCTTC. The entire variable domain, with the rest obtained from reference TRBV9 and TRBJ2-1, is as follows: DSGVTQTPKHLITATGQRVTLRCSPRSGDLSVYWYQQSLDQGLQFLIQYYNGEERAKGNILERFSAQQFPDLHSELNLSSLELGDSALYFCASSAASGGTYNEQFFGPGTRLTVL.

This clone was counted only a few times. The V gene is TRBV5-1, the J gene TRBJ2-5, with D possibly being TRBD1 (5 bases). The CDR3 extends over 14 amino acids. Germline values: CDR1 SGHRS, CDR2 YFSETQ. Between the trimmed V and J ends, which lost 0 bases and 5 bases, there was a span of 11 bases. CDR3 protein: CASSLGAAGETQYF. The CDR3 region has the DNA TGCGCCAGCAGCTTGGGTGCAGCAGGGGAGACCCAGTACTTC.

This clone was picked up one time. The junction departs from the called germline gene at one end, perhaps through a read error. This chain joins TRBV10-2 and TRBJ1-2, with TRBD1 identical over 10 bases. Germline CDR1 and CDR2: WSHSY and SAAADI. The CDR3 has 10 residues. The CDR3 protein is CARQWDRGLF. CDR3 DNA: TGCGCCCGACAGTGGGACAGGGGCCTCTTC.

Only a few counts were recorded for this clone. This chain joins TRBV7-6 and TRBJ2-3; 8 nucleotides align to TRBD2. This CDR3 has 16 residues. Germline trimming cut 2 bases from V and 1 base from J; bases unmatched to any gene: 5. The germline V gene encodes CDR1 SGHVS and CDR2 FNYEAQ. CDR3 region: CASSLSSGGGTDTQYF. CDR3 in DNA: TGTGCCAGCAGCTTATCCAGCGGGGGCGGCACAGATACGCAGTATTTT.

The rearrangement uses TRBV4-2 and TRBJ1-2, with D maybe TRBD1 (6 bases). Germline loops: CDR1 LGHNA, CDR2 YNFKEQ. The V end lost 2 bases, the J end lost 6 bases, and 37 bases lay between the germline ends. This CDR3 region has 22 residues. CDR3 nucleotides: TGTGCCAGCAGCCAACCTCAGGGGAGTATGTTCCAGGACACAGGCCTACGGGATGGCTACACCTTC. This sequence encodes CASSQPQGSMFQDTGLRDGYTF.

For the CDR3, the DNA is TGTGCCAGCAGTGTCGGACAGGGGGCGCGTCTGACTGAAGCTTTCTTT. Its protein is CASSVGQGARLTEAFF. This chain links TRBV6-1 with TRBJ1-1, with 11 bases fitting TRBD1. The CDR3 contains 16 residues. The J segment lost 5 bases and the V segment lost 4 bases, leaving 9 bases of the junction unmatched. Germline CDR1 and CDR2: MNHNS and SASEGT.

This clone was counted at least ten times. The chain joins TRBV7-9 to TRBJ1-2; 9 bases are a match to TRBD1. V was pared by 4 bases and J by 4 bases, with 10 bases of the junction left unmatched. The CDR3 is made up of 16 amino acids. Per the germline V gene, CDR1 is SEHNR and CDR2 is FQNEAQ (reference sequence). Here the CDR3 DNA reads TGTGCCAGCAGCTCACGGACAGGGGCAAATCTCTATGGCTACACCTTC. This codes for CASSSRTGANLYGYTF.

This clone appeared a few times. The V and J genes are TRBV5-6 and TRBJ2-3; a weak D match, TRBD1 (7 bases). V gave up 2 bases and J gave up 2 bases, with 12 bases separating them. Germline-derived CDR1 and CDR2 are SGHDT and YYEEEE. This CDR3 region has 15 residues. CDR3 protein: CASSFGGGITDTQYF. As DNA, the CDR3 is TGTGCCAGCAGCTTTGGAGGGGGCATCACAGATACGCAGTATTTT.

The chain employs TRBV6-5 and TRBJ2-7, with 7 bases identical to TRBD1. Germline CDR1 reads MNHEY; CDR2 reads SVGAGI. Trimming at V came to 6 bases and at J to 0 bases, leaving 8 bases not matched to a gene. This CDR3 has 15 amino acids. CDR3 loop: CASRWDSSRSYEQYF. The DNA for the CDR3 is TGTGCCAGCAGGTGGGACAGCTCCCGCTCCTACGAGCAGTACTTC.

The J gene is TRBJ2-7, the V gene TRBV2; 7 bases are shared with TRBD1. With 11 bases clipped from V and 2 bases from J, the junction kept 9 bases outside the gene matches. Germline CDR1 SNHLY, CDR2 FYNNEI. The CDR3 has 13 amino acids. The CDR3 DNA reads TGTGCCGGAGCCCGGGACAGCACCTACGAGCAGTACTTC. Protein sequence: CAGARDSTYEQYF.

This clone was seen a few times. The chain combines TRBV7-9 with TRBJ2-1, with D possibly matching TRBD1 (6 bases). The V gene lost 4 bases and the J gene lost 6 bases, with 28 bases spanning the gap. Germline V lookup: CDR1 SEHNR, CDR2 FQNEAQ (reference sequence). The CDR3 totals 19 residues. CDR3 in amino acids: CASSSTPILRQVWRNEQFF. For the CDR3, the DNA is TGTGCCAGCAGCTCCACCCCCATACTAAGACAGGTGTGGCGCAATGAGCAGTTCTTC.

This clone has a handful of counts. As DNA, the CDR3 is TGTGCCAGCAGTCCCTGGGGGGGTCAGGAGACCCAGTACTTC. This sequence encodes CASSPWGGQETQYF. The V call is TRBV5-6, the J call TRBJ2-5; 7 bases match TRBD2. The CDR3 is 14 residues long. Germline V gene lookup returns CDR1 SGHDT and CDR2 YYEEEE. The junction had 9 bases not matched to a gene; V was cut back by 5 bases and J by 5 bases.

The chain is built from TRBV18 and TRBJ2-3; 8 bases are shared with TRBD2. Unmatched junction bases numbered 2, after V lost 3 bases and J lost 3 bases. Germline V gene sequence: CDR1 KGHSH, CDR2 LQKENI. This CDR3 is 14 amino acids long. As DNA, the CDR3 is TGTGCCAGCTCACCCCGGGAGGGGACAGATACGCAGTATTTT. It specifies CASSPREGTDTQYF.

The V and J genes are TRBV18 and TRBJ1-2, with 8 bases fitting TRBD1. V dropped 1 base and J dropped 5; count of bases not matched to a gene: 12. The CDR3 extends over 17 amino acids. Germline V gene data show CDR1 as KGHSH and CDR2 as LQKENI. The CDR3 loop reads CASSPQTSGQALYGYTF. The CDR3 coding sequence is TGTGCCAGCTCACCACAAACCTCGGGACAGGCTTTATATGGCTACACCTTC. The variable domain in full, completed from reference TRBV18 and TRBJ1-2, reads NAGVMQNPRHLVRRRGQEARLRCSPMKGHSHVYWYRQLPEEGLKFMVYLQKENIIDESGMPKERFSAEFPKEGPSILRIQQVVRGDSAAYFCASSPQTSGQALYGYTFGSGTRLTVV.

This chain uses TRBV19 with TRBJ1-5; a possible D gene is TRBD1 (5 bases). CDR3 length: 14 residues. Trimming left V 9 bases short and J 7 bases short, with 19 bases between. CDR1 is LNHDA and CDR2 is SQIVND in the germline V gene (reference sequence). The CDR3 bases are TGTGCCAGCGAGTTTGGACACAAATTGCAGCCCCAGCATTTT. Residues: CASEFGHKLQPQHF.

DNA for the CDR3: TGTGCCAGCAGTTTTTTATCTAGCACAGATACGCAGTATTTT. Translation: CASSFLSSTDTQYF. The rearrangement joins TRBV2 to TRBJ2-3; D gene uncertain. This CDR3 is 14 amino acids long. CDR1 is SNHLY and CDR2 is FYNNEI in the germline V gene. V gave up 5 bases and J gave up 0 bases, with 9 bases separating them.

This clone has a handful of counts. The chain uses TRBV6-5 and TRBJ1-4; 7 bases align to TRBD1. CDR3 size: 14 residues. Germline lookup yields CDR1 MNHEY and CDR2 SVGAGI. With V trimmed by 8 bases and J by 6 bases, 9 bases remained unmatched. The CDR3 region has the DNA TGTGCCAGCCGACGAGGGGGCTTGGATGAAAAACTGTTTTTT. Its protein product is CASRRGGLDEKLFF.

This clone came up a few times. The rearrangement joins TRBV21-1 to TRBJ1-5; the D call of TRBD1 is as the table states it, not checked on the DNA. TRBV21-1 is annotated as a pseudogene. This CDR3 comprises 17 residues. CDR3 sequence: CASSKGQGGFRNQPQHF. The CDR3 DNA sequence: TGTGCCAGCAGCAAGGGGCAGGGTGGTTTTCGCAATCAGCCCCAGCATTTT.

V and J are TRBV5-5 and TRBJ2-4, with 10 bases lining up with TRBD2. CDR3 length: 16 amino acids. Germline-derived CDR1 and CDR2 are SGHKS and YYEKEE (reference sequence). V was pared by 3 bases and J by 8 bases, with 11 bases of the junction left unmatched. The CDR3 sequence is CASSSHRTSGGDIQYF. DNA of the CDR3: TGTGCCAGCAGCTCCCACAGGACTAGCGGAGGGGACATTCAGTACTTC. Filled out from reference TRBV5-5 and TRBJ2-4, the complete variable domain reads DAGVTQSPTHLIKTRGQQVTLRCSPISGHKSVSWYQQVLGQGPQFIFQYYEKEERGRGNFPDRFSARQFPNYSSELNVNALLLGDSALYLCASSSHRTSGGDIQYFGAGTRLSVL.